The 27 T cell receptor beta chains in this list originate from one sample, sequenced in a study of CD8 T cells in Susac syndrome (dated by TCRdb to the late 2010s). The library was generated by the immunoSEQ multiplex PCR assay. RNA was extracted with the RNeasy kit and roughly 0.45 to 1 ug was reverse transcribed using random hexamers. TCRdb handled the public reads itself, with Q25 trimming in fastp and clone calling in MiXCR, and kept productive beta chains. Every CDR3 protein is listed once, alongside the most common genes and DNA of its rows. The sample records 120,000 or so distinct CDR3 sequences, 85% to 95% of which are singletons. The leading ten clones occupy 0.093% of the sample. The sample consisted of CD4+ T cells from PBMCs. Receptors were obtained from a human donor with multiple sclerosis.

The chain has TRBV6-2 or TRBV6-3 and TRBJ1-1; possibly TRBD1 for D (6 bases). The V end lost 7 bases, the J end lost 3 bases, and 15 bases lay between the germline ends. CDR1 is MNHEY and CDR2 is SVGEGT in the germline V gene. CDR3 length: 14 amino acids. In DNA, the CDR3 is TGTGCCAGCACCGACCCGGGGGCGTACACTGAAGCTTTCTTT. This encodes CASTDPGAYTEAFF.

The gene calls are TRBV19 and TRBJ2-7; the D is unclear. Trimming stripped 9 bases from V and 5 bases from J, with 11 bases between. The CDR3 is 11 residues long. Per the germline V gene, CDR1 is LNHDA and CDR2 is SQIVND (reference sequence). CDR3 protein: CASQRRNEQYF. The CDR3 DNA is TGTGCCAGCCAAAGGAGAAACGAGCAGTACTTC.

CDR3 in DNA: TGTGCCAGCAGTGAAACGGGGGCTTATAGCAATCAGCCCCAGCATTTT. Translated: CASSETGAYSNQPQHF. The chain has TRBV2 and TRBJ1-5; D might be TRBD1 (6 bases). The CDR3 has 16 amino acids. Germline assignment: CDR1 SNHLY and CDR2 FYNNEI. With 2 bases removed from V and 0 bases from J, the gap between germline ends came to 11 bases.

This rearrangement joins TRBV30 to TRBJ1-1; D may be TRBD1 (5 bases). The germline V gene encodes CDR1 GTSNPN and CDR2 SVGIG (reference sequence). V was trimmed by 3 bases and J by 5 bases, leaving 10 bases between them. This CDR3 region has 12 residues. The CDR3 spells CAWSNKGTEAFF. The DNA of the CDR3 is TGTGCCTGGAGCAACAAGGGGACTGAAGCTTTCTTT.

This chain connects TRBV20-1 to TRBJ2-1; 13 bases map to TRBD2. The CDR3 totals 16 residues. Trimming removed 0 bases from V and 5 bases from J; junction bases left unmatched: 4. The germline V gene encodes CDR1 DFQATT and CDR2 SNEGSKA (reference sequence). The CDR3 bases are TGCAGTGCTAGAGATCGGACTAGCGGGGGACACAATGAGCAGTTCTTC. Protein: CSARDRTSGGHNEQFF.

The chain is built from TRBV25-1 and TRBJ2-2; TRBD1 matches 9 bases. The CDR3 is made up of 14 amino acids. Trimming at V came to 3 bases and at J to 5 bases, leaving 1 base not matched to a gene. Germline-derived CDR1 and CDR2 are MGHDK and SYGVNS. The CDR3 spells CASSEDRGTGELFF. The CDR3 region has the DNA TGTGCCAGCAGTGAGGACAGGGGAACCGGGGAGCTGTTTTTT.

The chain links TRBV30 to TRBJ2-1; D may match TRBD1 or TRBD2 (5 bases each). Germline values: CDR1 GTSNPN, CDR2 SVGIG (reference sequence). CDR3 length: 12 residues. With 0 bases removed from V and 15 bases from J, the gap between germline ends came to 15 bases. Here the CDR3 reads CAWSVLGRRAFF. Written as DNA, the CDR3 is TGTGCCTGGAGTGTATTGGGACGAAGGGCGTTCTTC.

The chain carries TRBV20-1 and TRBJ2-5; no clear D gene. CDR1 and CDR2 from the germline V gene are DFQATT and SNEGSKA (reference sequence). Trimming stripped 0 bases from V and 5 bases from J, with 7 bases between. The CDR3 extends over 12 amino acids. CDR3 in DNA: TGCAGTGCTAGAGAGCGCACGGAGACCCAGTACTTC. It codes for CSARERTETQYF.

The chain links TRBV5-6 to TRBJ1-2, with no clear D. The germline CDR1 and CDR2 sequences are SGHDT and YYEEEE. Trimming pared 4 bases from V and 6 bases from J, leaving 19 bases between. CDR3 size: 15 residues. The CDR3, as DNA: TGTGCCAGCAGCCTCCCAACCGGCACGACGAATGGCTACACCTTC. The encoded protein is CASSLPTGTTNGYTF.

The chain employs TRBV4-2 and TRBJ2-1; TRBD2 aligns across 10 bases. Germline V gene data show CDR1 as LGHNA and CDR2 as YNFKEQ. The V and J ends lost 0 bases and 6 bases, in that order; junction bases with no gene match: 5. There are 16 residues in the CDR3. CDR3 loop: CASSQDLAGALNEQFF. DNA of the CDR3: TGTGCCAGCAGCCAAGATCTAGCGGGGGCTCTCAATGAGCAGTTCTTC.

This clonotype has only a few counts. The J gene is TRBJ2-5, the V gene TRBV29-1; TRBD1 matches 7 bases. The germline CDR1 and CDR2 sequences are SQVTM and ANQGSEA. The CDR3 runs 15 residues. Unmatched junction bases numbered 8, after V lost 4 bases and J lost 0 bases. This CDR3 reads CSVAPGQTYQETQYF. The CDR3 DNA reads TGCAGCGTTGCCCCGGGACAGACGTACCAAGAGACCCAGTACTTC. Variable domain in full (rest from reference TRBV29-1 and TRBJ2-5): SAVISQKPSRDICQRGTSLTIQCQVDSQVTMMFWYRQQPGQSLTLIATANQGSEATYESGFVIDKFPISRPNLTFSTLTVSNMSPEDSSIYLCSVAPGQTYQETQYFGPGTRLLVL.

The chain employs TRBV30 and TRBJ1-2, with D maybe TRBD1 (6 bases). Germline V gives CDR1 GTSNPN, CDR2 SVGIG (reference sequence). V shed 0 bases and J shed 8 bases, with 22 bases lying between them. This CDR3 is 16 amino acids long. CDR3 in DNA: TGTGCCTGGAGTGTACCTCGGTACAGGGCTACGGGCGGCTACACCTTC. This encodes CAWSVPRYRATGGYTF.

The V call is TRBV6-2 or TRBV6-3, the J call TRBJ2-5; 12 positions match TRBD1. V lost 7 bases and J lost 6; bases outside the gene matches: 36. The CDR3 is made up of 24 amino acids. Germline V CDR1 and CDR2: MNHEY, SVGEGT. CDR3: CASTIRAAFGTGGGPGSTGQTQYF. The CDR3 DNA reads TGTGCCAGCACCATTCGAGCTGCCTTCGGGACAGGGGGCGGACCGGGCTCGACGGGGCAGACCCAGTACTTC.

The chain carries TRBV28 and TRBJ2-5; D might be TRBD1 or TRBD2, each matching 6 bases. Per the germline V gene, CDR1 is MDHEN and CDR2 is SYDVKM. The CDR3 covers 14 residues. Trimming left V 3 bases short and J 4 bases short, with 12 bases between. The CDR3 DNA sequence: TGTGCCAGCAGTTTGGACAGCGGGCCAGAGACCCAGTACTTC. This sequence encodes CASSLDSGPETQYF.

The rearrangement links TRBV30 to TRBJ1-5; 7 bases match TRBD1. This CDR3 has 13 amino acids. V dropped 1 base and J dropped 7; count of bases not matched to a gene: 4. Germline loops: CDR1 GTSNPN, CDR2 SVGIG (reference sequence). The CDR3 nucleotides are TGTGCCTGGAGTGAGTCAGGGGGACAGCCCCAGCATTTT. Its protein product is CAWSESGGQPQHF.

The chain links TRBV18 to TRBJ2-5; D is possibly TRBD1 (6 bases). Germline V gives CDR1 KGHSH, CDR2 LQKENI. CDR3 length: 16 residues. Trimming shortened V by 0 bases and J by 2 bases, and 13 bases separated the two germline ends. The CDR3 DNA reads as TGTGCCAGCTCACCACCGGTAATGACAGGACAAGAGACCCAGTACTTC. Translating gives CASSPPVMTGQETQYF.

CDR3 sequence: CASSLGSNQPQHF. CDR3 sequence (DNA): TGTGCCAGCAGCTTGGGTAGCAATCAGCCCCAGCATTTT. The chain has TRBV5-4 and TRBJ1-5; no reliable D call. V lost 0 bases to trimming and J lost 0 bases, with 1 base between them. This CDR3 contains 13 residues. Per the germline V gene, CDR1 is SGHNT and CDR2 is YYREEE (reference sequence).

The rearrangement joins TRBV29-1 to TRBJ2-1; 9 nucleotides line up with TRBD1. The CDR3 sequence is 14 residues long. V shed 3 bases and J 8 bases; nucleotides not matched to a gene: 8. Germline CDR1 reads SQVTM; CDR2 reads ANQGSEA. The CDR3 spells CSVEDRGLFYEQFF. The DNA of the CDR3 is TGCAGCGTTGAGGACAGGGGATTATTCTATGAGCAGTTCTTC.

DNA of the CDR3: TGTGCCAGCAGCGTAGACCGCACAGATACGCAGTATTTT. The encoded protein is CASSVDRTDTQYF. The chain is built from TRBV9 and TRBJ2-3; D gene ambiguous. CDR3 length: 13 residues. Trimming shortened V by 0 bases and J by 1 base, and 3 bases separated the two germline ends. Germline V gene data show CDR1 as SGDLS and CDR2 as YYNGEE.

This clonotype occurred once. J is TRBJ2-1 and V is TRBV19; possibly TRBD2 for D (7 bases). CDR1 and CDR2 (germline): LNHDA, SQIVND (reference sequence). This CDR3 spans 16 amino acids. The germline V and J ends were trimmed by 3 bases and 2 bases, with 14 bases remaining between them. The CDR3 spells CASSMGGGDAYNEQFF. CDR3 bases: TGTGCCAGTAGTATGGGCGGGGGCGACGCCTACAATGAGCAGTTCTTC.

The rearrangement joins TRBV3-1 to TRBJ1-1; D call uncertain. Germline V gene lookup returns CDR1 LGHDT and CDR2 YNNKEL (reference sequence). This CDR3 region has 15 residues. The V end was cut by 4 bases, the J end by 11 bases, with 23 bases between. CDR3 sequence: CASSPRGGDNAVAFF. CDR3 in DNA: TGTGCCAGCAGCCCGCGGGGAGGAGACAACGCGGTGGCTTTCTTT.

The CDR3 loop reads CASREQGGGRDTEAFF. CDR3 nucleotide sequence: TGTGCCAGCAGGGAACAGGGCGGGGGGAGGGACACTGAAGCTTTCTTT. The chain recombines TRBV4-2 with TRBJ1-1, with D tentatively TRBD1 (6 bases). The CDR3 totals 16 residues. Trimming cost V 6 bases and J 3 bases, with 20 bases left between them. The germline gives CDR1 LGHNA, CDR2 YNFKEQ.

The chain has TRBV12-3 or TRBV12-4 and TRBJ1-3; TRBD1 agrees at 8 bases. Trimming at V came to 5 bases and at J to 0 bases, leaving 3 bases not matched to a gene. This CDR3 is 15 amino acids long. The CDR3 DNA reads as TGTGCCAGCAGTCGGACAGGGCGCTCTGGAAACACCATATATTTT. Translation gives CASSRTGRSGNTIYF.

Here the CDR3 DNA reads TGTGCCAGCAGGGCCCAGGGAAGAGGCTATGGCTACACCTTC. This translates into CASRAQGRGYGYTF. The chain couples TRBV12-3 or TRBV12-4 to TRBJ1-2; D is perhaps TRBD1 (5 bases). V lost 6 bases, J lost 4 bases, and 15 bases lay in between. This CDR3 comprises 14 residues.

The chain has TRBV6-6 and TRBJ2-1; no clear D. The CDR3 covers 9 residues. CDR1 MNHNY and CDR2 SVGAGI come from the germline V gene (reference sequence). The CDR3 DNA reads TGTCCCCCGACCAATGAGCAGTTCTTC. Its protein is CPPTNEQFF.

Of note for this clonotype: Sequence at one end of the junction differs from germline and may be a read error. The genes are TRBV5-1 and TRBJ1-1; no firm D call. The CDR3 has 13 amino acids. The germline gives CDR1 SGHRS, CDR2 YFSETQ. In DNA, the CDR3 is TGTGCCAGCAGCTCCGGTCCCAACACTGAAGCTTTCTTT. Translation: CASSSGPNTEAFF.

The rearrangement links TRBV3-1 to TRBJ2-5, with 9 nucleotides matching TRBD1. The germline CDR1 and CDR2 sequences are LGHDT and YNNKEL (reference sequence). After removal of 4 bases from V and 10 bases from J, the junction contained 10 bases not matched to a gene. This CDR3 is 14 amino acids long. The CDR3 spells CASSPRDREGDQYF. The CDR3, as DNA: TGTGCCAGCAGCCCCCGGGACAGGGAGGGGGACCAGTACTTC.